Shown below are 21 T cell receptor beta chains from a single sample sequenced in a study of blood T cells in healthy people across ages. Next came a second PCR, run for about 7 to 12 cycles, which used a sample-barcoded 5' primer along with a J-beta primer mix. TCRdb ran MiXCR on the 5' RACE reads and lists one entry per CDR3 protein. The sample carries over a million distinct CDR3 sequences, roughly 64% recorded once. The sequenced sample was blood. The source is a man younger than 35 in good health.

The CDR3 nucleotides read TGTGCCAGCAGAAATAGCGGGAGGGACGGTTACAATGAGCAGTTCTTC. Translation: CASRNSGRDGYNEQFF. The chain has TRBV11-2 and TRBJ2-1, with 11 nucleotides matching TRBD2. The CDR3 runs to 16 residues. Trimming took 6 bases from V and 4 from J; bases not matched to a gene: 8. Germline V gives CDR1 SGHAT, CDR2 FQNNGV.

This clonotype came up a few times. The V call is TRBV12-3 or TRBV12-4, the J call TRBJ1-4, with D perhaps TRBD1 (5 bases). V was clipped by 9 bases and J by 0 bases, with 8 bases between them. The CDR3 consists of 13 residues. DNA of the CDR3: TGTGCCAGTAGACAGCCAACTAATGAAAAACTGTTTTTT. It encodes CASRQPTNEKLFF.

This clonotype has only a few counts. The chain uses TRBV29-1 and TRBJ2-1, with 12 bases aligning to TRBD2. This CDR3 is 17 amino acids long. V was pared by 0 bases and J by 5 bases, with 8 bases of the junction left unmatched. Germline CDR1 is SQVTM and CDR2 is ANQGSEA. CDR3 DNA sequence: TGCAGCGTTGAAGATCCCAAGACTAGCGGGAGTGACAATGAGCAGTTCTTC. As protein: CSVEDPKTSGSDNEQFF.

This rearrangement joins TRBV27 to TRBJ2-1; 7 bases line up with TRBD1. The V and J ends lost 5 bases and 8 bases, in that order; junction bases with no gene match: 6. This CDR3 is built from 13 residues. CDR1 is MNHEY, CDR2 SMNVEV, per germline (reference sequence). The CDR3 protein is CASSLNRGYEQFF. The CDR3 region has the DNA TGTGCCAGCAGTCTAAACAGGGGTTATGAGCAGTTCTTC.

This clonotype has only a few counts. The chain joins TRBV27 to TRBJ2-3; no clear D. Germline V lookup: CDR1 MNHEY, CDR2 SMNVEV (reference sequence). Trimming took off 2 bases at V and 7 bases at J, with 10 bases between the two ends. The CDR3 has 13 residues. Here the CDR3 DNA reads TGTGCCAGCAGTTTAGTTGAATCCCATACGCAGTATTTT. Amino acid sequence: CASSLVESHTQYF.

A few counts support this clonotype. The CDR3 coding sequence is TGCGCCAGCAGCACTCGACCGGGACAGGGGGTTTCTGGGGCCAACGTCCTGACTTTC. Translating gives CASSTRPGQGVSGANVLTF. The chain joins TRBV4-1 to TRBJ2-6, with TRBD1 matching 11 bases. The germline gives CDR1 MGHRA, CDR2 YSYEKL. This CDR3 is built from 19 residues. Germline trimming cut 5 bases from V and 1 base from J; bases unmatched to any gene: 10.

The V gene is TRBV7-9, the J gene TRBJ2-7, with D possibly TRBD1 on 5 matching bases. Per the germline V gene, CDR1 is SEHNR and CDR2 is FQNEAQ (reference sequence). V was cut by 5 bases and J by 2 bases, with 13 bases left in between. The CDR3 runs to 14 residues. The CDR3 spells CASSPYRNPYEQYF. CDR3 bases: TGTGCCAGCAGCCCATACAGGAACCCCTACGAGCAGTACTTC.

This clonotype was seen a handful of times. This chain connects TRBV18 to TRBJ2-7, with TRBD2 as a possible D gene (5 bases). The V gene lost 3 bases and the J gene lost 0 bases, with 12 bases spanning the gap. Germline CDR1 and CDR2: KGHSH and LQKENI. The CDR3 is 15 residues long. The CDR3 here is CASSPSEAISYEQYF. The CDR3 nucleotides read TGTGCCAGCTCACCCTCGGAGGCTATCTCCTACGAGCAGTACTTC.

The chain links TRBV28 to TRBJ2-3, with 10 bases matching TRBD2. The germline gives CDR1 MDHEN, CDR2 SYDVKM. V was clipped by 5 bases and J by 2 bases; unmatched bases: 7. The CDR3 length is 16 residues. The CDR3 sequence is CASSPLTSGLTDTQYF. DNA for the CDR3: TGTGCCAGCAGTCCCTTGACTAGCGGGCTCACAGATACGCAGTATTTT.

This clonotype was seen only a few times. This chain joins TRBV10-3 and TRBJ2-5; 11 bases line up with TRBD2. The J segment lost 4 bases and the V segment lost 2 bases, leaving 3 bases of the junction unmatched. Germline lookup yields CDR1 ENHRY and CDR2 SYGVKD. The CDR3 covers 15 residues. CDR3 residues: CAISETSGSGETQYF. DNA of the CDR3: TGTGCCATCAGTGAGACTAGCGGGAGTGGAGAGACCCAGTACTTC.

The chain has TRBV6-5 and TRBJ2-1, with D perhaps being TRBD1 or TRBD2 (6 bases each). The ends were cut back, 2 bases at V and 7 bases at J, with 12 bases in the middle. Germline CDR1 MNHEY, CDR2 SVGAGI. This CDR3 is built from 14 residues. The CDR3: CASSYGGGQNEQFF. The DNA for the CDR3 is TGTGCCAGCAGTTACGGTGGGGGGCAGAATGAGCAGTTCTTC.

The rearrangement uses TRBV5-1 and TRBJ2-7, with D possibly matching TRBD2 (6 bases). Trimming took 4 bases from V and 5 from J, leaving 13 bases between them. Germline-derived CDR1 and CDR2 are SGHRS and YFSETQ. The CDR3 has 13 amino acids. Here the CDR3 DNA reads TGCGCCAGCAGCCGGGCGGGGCACAACGAGCAGTACTTC. Its protein is CASSRAGHNEQYF.

The gene calls are TRBV5-1 and TRBJ2-3, with D perhaps matching TRBD1 or TRBD2 (5 bases each). CDR3 length: 15 residues. The germline CDR1 and CDR2 sequences are SGHRS and YFSETQ. V shed 0 bases and J shed 4 bases, with 12 bases lying between them. The CDR3 here is CASSLAPGRADTQYF. The CDR3 coding sequence is TGCGCCAGCAGCTTGGCCCCAGGGCGGGCAGATACGCAGTATTTT.

The genes are TRBV4-3 and TRBJ2-5; no clear D gene. The CDR3 loop spans 15 amino acids. With 1 base removed from V and 1 base from J, the gap between germline ends came to 10 bases. Germline assignment: CDR1 LGHNA and CDR2 YSLEER. CDR3 sequence (DNA): TGCGCCAGCAGCCAAGTTCCTAGGACCCAAGAGACCCAGTACTTC. It encodes CASSQVPRTQETQYF.

This clonotype was observed a few times. The chain links TRBV20-1 to TRBJ1-2, with D perhaps TRBD1 (6 bases). V lost 3 bases and J lost 5, with 16 bases in between. The length of the CDR3 is 14 residues. CDR1 is DFQATT and CDR2 is SNEGSKA in the germline V gene (reference sequence). CDR3 sequence: CSARNRDTSYGYTF. For the CDR3, the DNA is TGCAGTGCTAGGAACCGGGACACATCATATGGCTACACCTTC.

This chain links TRBV20-1 with TRBJ2-1; the match to TRBD2 covers 7 bases. The CDR3 spans 16 residues. V shed 0 bases, J shed 7 bases, and the junction held 12 bases outside the gene matches. CDR1 is DFQATT and CDR2 is SNEGSKA in the germline V gene (reference sequence). CDR3 DNA sequence: TGCAGTGCTAGAGATCCCCTAGCGGACCACGAGAATGAGCAGTTCTTC. This sequence encodes CSARDPLADHENEQFF.

This chain uses TRBV20-1 with TRBJ2-1; D remains unclear. In germline, CDR1 is DFQATT, CDR2 SNEGSKA (reference sequence). V was pared by 6 bases and J by 0 bases, with 18 bases between. CDR3 length: 16 amino acids. CDR3 coding DNA: TGCAGTGCACCGCAGAGAGGCGTATTCTCCTACAATGAGCAGTTCTTC. Its translation is CSAPQRGVFSYNEQFF.

The genes are TRBV6-1 and TRBJ2-3, with D possibly TRBD1 on 5 matching bases. Looked up from germline, CDR1 is MNHNS and CDR2 is SASEGT. Deletions cut 1 base from V and 5 bases from J, with 16 bases between. The CDR3 is 16 residues long. CDR3 DNA: TGTGCCAGCAGTGAAGGGACAAGCGCACGTAGAGATACGCAGTATTTT. It codes for CASSEGTSARRDTQYF.

This rearrangement joins TRBV7-9 to TRBJ2-7, with TRBD2 identical over 10 bases. V lost 6 bases and J lost 5; bases outside the gene matches: 13. The CDR3 sequence is 16 residues long. Germline CDR1 and CDR2: SEHNR and FQNEAQ (reference sequence). The CDR3 DNA sequence: TGTGCCAGCAGTGGCCTAGCGGGAGTTGAGGCCGACGAGCAGTACTTC. This gives the protein CASSGLAGVEADEQYF.

The chain employs TRBV7-8 and TRBJ2-1, with 9 nucleotides matching TRBD1. Germline CDR1 reads SGHVS; CDR2 reads FQNEAQ. The trim removed 2 bases at V and 8 bases at J, leaving 13 bases unmatched. This CDR3 spans 17 amino acids. The CDR3 bases are TGTGCCAGCAGCTTATCCACAGGGGGCCGCGGGGGCGATGAGCAGTTCTTC. It translates to CASSLSTGGRGGDEQFF.

The rearrangement links TRBV12-3 or TRBV12-4 to TRBJ2-5; perhaps D is TRBD1 or TRBD2 (5 bases each). This CDR3 contains 16 residues. V lost 3 bases and J 2 bases, leaving 16 bases between the germline ends. The DNA for the CDR3 is TGTGCCAGCAGTTTTCCGGGACGGCAGATTCAAGAGACCCAGTACTTC. Translated: CASSFPGRQIQETQYF.